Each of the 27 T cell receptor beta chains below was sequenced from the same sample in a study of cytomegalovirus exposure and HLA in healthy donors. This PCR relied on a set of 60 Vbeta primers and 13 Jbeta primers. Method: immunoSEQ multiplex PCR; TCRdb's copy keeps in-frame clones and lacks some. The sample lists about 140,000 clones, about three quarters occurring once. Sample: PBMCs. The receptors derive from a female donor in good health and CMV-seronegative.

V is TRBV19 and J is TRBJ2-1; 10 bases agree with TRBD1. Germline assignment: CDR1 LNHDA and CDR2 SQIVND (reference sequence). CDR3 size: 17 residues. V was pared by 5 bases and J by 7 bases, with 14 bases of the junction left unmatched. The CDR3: CASSLFPGTGDFNEQFF. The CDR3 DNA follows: TGTGCCAGTAGTCTGTTCCCCGGGACAGGGGATTTTAATGAGCAGTTCTTC.

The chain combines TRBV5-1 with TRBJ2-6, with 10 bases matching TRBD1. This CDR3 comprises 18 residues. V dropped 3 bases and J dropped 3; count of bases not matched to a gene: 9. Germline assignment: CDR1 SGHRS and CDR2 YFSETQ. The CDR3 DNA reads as TGCGCCAGCAGCTCAGGAACGGGACAGGGGTATGGGGCCAACGTCCTGACTTTC. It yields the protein CASSSGTGQGYGANVLTF.

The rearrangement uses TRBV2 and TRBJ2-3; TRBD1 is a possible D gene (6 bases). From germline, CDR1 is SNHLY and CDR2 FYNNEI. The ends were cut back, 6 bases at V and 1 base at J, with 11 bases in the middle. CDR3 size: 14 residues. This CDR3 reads CASRDRQGTDTQYF. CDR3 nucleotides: TGTGCCAGCAGGGACCGACAGGGCACAGATACGCAGTATTTT.

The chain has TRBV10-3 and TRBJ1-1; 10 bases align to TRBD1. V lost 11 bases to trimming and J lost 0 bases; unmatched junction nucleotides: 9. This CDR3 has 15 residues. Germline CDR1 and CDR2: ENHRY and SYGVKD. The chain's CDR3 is CASYGTGAVNTEAFF. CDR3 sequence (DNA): TGTGCCTCCTATGGGACAGGGGCCGTGAACACTGAAGCTTTCTTT.

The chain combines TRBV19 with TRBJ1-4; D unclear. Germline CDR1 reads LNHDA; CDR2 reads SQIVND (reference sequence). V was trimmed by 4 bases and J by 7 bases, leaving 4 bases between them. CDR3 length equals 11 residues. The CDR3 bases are TGTGCCAGTAGTACCCGTGAAAAACTGTTTTTT. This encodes CASSTREKLFF.

This CDR3 reads CASSRYNEQFF. CDR3 in DNA: TGTGCCAGCAGTCGTTACAATGAGCAGTTCTTC. This chain uses TRBV27 with TRBJ2-1; D is unresolved. This CDR3 is 11 amino acids long. Per germline, CDR1 MNHEY and CDR2 SMNVEV (reference sequence). V was shortened by 5 bases and J by 4 bases, with 3 bases between the two germline ends.

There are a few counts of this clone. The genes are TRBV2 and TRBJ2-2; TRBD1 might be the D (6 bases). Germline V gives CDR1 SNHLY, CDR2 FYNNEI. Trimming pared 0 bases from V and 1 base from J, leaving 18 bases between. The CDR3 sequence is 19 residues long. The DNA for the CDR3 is TGTGCCAGCAGTGAAGCGAGGGTCCCGGGACAAGTGAACACCGGGGAGCTGTTTTTT. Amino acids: CASSEARVPGQVNTGELFF.

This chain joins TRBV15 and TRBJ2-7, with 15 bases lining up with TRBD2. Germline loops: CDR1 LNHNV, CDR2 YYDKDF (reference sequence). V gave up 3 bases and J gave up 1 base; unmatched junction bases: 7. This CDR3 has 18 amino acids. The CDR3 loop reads CATSSLGTSGGSSYEQYF. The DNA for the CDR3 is TGTGCCACCAGCAGCCTGGGGACTAGCGGGGGGTCTTCCTACGAGCAGTACTTC.

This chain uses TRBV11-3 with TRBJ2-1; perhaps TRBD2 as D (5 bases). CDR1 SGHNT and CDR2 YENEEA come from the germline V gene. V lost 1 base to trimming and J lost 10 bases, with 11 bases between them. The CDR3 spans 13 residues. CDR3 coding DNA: TGTGCCAGCAGCTTAGGCCCACTAGAGGAGCAGTTCTTC. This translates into CASSLGPLEEQFF.

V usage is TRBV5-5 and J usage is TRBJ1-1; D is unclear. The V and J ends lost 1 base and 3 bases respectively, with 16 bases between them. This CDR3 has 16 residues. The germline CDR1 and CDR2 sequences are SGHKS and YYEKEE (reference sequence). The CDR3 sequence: CASSLTFPGRYTEAFF. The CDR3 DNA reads TGTGCCAGCAGCTTGACCTTCCCCGGGAGGTACACTGAAGCTTTCTTT.

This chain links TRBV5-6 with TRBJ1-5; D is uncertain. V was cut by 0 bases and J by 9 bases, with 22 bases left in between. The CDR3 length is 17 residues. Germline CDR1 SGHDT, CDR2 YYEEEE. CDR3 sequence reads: CASSLATTGGSLGPQHF. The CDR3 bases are TGTGCCAGCAGCTTGGCCACGACGGGAGGAAGTTTAGGGCCCCAGCATTTT.

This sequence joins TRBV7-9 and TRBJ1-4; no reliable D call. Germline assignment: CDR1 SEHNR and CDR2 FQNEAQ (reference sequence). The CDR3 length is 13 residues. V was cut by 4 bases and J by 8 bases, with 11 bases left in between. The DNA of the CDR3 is TGTGCCAGCAGCTATGTTGGGAGGGAAAAACTGTTTTTT. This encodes CASSYVGREKLFF.

Here the CDR3 DNA reads TGTGCCAGCAGCTTAAGACAGGAGAACACTGAAGCTTTCTTT. Translation gives CASSLRQENTEAFF. The rearrangement links TRBV7-8 to TRBJ1-1; perhaps TRBD1 as D (6 bases). CDR1 and CDR2 from the germline V gene are SGHVS and FQNEAQ. Trimming took 2 bases from V and 1 from J, leaving 8 bases between them. This CDR3 has 14 amino acids.

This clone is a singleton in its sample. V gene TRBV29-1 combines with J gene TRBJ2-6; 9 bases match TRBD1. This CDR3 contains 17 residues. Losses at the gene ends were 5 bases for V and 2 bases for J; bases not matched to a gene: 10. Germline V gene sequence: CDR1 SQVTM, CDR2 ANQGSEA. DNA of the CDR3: TGCAGCGTTATCTTTGGGACAGGGAGGACTGGGGCCAACGTCCTGACTTTC. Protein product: CSVIFGTGRTGANVLTF.

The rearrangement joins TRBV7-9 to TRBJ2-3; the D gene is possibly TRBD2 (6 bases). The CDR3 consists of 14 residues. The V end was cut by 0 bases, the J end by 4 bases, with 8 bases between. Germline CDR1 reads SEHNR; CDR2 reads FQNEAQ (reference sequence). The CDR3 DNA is TGTGCCAGCAGCTTAGCGGGGGGTGCAGATACGCAGTATTTT. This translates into CASSLAGGADTQYF.

CDR3 loop: CASSTGNEQFF. The CDR3 coding sequence is TGTGCCAGCAGCACAGGGAATGAGCAGTTCTTC. The chain is built from TRBV9 and TRBJ2-1; tentative D call: TRBD1 (6 bases). CDR1 is SGDLS and CDR2 is YYNGEE in the germline V gene. V was trimmed by 4 bases and J by 7 bases, leaving 6 bases between them. This CDR3 has 11 amino acids.

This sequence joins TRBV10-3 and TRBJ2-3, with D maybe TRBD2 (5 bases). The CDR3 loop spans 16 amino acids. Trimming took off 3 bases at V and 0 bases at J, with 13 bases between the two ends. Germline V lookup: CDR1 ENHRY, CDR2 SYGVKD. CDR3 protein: CAISESGGPSTDTQYF. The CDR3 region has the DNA TGTGCCATCAGTGAATCTGGCGGGCCTAGCACAGATACGCAGTATTTT.

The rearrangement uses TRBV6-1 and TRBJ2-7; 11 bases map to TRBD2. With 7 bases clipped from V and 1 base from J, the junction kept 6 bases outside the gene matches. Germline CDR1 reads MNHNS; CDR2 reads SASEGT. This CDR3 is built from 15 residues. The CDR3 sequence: CASKLGTSGSYEQYF. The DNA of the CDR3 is TGTGCCAGCAAACTAGGGACTAGCGGATCCTACGAGCAGTACTTC.

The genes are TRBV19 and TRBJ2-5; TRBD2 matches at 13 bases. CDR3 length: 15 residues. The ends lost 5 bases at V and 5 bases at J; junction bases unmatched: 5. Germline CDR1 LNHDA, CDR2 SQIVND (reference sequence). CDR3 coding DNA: TGTGCCAGTAGTCCTGGACTAGCGGGAGTGGAGACCCAGTACTTC. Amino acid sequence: CASSPGLAGVETQYF.

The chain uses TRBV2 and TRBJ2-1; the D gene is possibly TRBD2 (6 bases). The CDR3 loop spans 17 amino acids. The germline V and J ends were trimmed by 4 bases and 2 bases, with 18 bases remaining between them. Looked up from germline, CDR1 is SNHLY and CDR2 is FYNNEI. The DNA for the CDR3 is TGTGCCAGCAGTGTTTTCGGGGGAGAGAGTACCTACAATGAGCAGTTCTTC. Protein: CASSVFGGESTYNEQFF.

The CDR3 sequence: CASSATGYEQFF. Here the CDR3 DNA reads TGTGCCAGCAGTGCCACAGGGTATGAGCAGTTCTTC. The chain couples TRBV6-4 to TRBJ2-1; tentative D call: TRBD1 (6 bases). V was clipped by 4 bases and J by 8 bases, with 9 bases between them. The CDR3 is 12 amino acids. Germline V gene data show CDR1 as MRHNA and CDR2 as SNTAGT.

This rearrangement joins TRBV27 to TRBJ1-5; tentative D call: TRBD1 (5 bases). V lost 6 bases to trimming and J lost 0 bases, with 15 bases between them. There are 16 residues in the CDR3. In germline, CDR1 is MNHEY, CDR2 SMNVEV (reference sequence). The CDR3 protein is CASRAGGGDSNQPQHF. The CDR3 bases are TGTGCCAGCAGGGCGGGGGGGGGTGATAGCAATCAGCCCCAGCATTTT.

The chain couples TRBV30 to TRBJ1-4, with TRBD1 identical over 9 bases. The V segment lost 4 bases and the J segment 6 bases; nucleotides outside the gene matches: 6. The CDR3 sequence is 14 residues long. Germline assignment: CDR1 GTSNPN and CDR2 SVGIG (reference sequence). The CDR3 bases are TGTGCCTGGAATAGGGACAGGGCCGATGAAAAACTGTTTTTT. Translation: CAWNRDRADEKLFF.

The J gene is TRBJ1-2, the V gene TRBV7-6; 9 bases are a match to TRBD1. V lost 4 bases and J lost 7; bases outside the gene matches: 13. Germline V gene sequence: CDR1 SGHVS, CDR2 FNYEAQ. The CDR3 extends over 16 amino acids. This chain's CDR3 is CASSYLTGGNQLGYTF. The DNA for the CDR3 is TGTGCCAGCAGCTACCTGACAGGGGGAAATCAACTTGGCTACACCTTC.

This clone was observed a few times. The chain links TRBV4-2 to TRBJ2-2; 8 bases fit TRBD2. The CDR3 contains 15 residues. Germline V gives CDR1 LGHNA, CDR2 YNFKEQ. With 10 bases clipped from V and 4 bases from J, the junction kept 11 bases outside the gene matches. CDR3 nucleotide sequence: TGTGCCACTATGCTTGGGAGCGGGGGCACCGGGGAGCTGTTTTTT. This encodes CATMLGSGGTGELFF.

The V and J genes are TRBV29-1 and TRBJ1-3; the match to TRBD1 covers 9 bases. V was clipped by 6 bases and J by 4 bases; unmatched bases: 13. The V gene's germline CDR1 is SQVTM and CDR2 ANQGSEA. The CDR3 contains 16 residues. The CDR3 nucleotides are TGCAGCGTAGGAAACAAGACAGGGGGTGGAGGAAACACCATATATTTT. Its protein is CSVGNKTGGGGNTIYF. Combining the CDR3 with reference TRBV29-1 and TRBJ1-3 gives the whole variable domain SAVISQKPSRDICQRGTSLTIQCQVDSQVTMMFWYRQQPGQSLTLIATANQGSEATYESGFVIDKFPISRPNLTFSTLTVSNMSPEDSSIYLCSVGNKTGGGGNTIYFGEGSWLTVV.

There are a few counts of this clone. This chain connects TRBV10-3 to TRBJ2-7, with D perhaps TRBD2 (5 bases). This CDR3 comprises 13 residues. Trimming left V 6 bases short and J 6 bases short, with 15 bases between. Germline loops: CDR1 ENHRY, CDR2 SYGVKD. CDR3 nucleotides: TGTGCCATCAGGCGAGTGGAGGACGTCGAGCAGTACTTC. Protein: CAIRRVEDVEQYF.